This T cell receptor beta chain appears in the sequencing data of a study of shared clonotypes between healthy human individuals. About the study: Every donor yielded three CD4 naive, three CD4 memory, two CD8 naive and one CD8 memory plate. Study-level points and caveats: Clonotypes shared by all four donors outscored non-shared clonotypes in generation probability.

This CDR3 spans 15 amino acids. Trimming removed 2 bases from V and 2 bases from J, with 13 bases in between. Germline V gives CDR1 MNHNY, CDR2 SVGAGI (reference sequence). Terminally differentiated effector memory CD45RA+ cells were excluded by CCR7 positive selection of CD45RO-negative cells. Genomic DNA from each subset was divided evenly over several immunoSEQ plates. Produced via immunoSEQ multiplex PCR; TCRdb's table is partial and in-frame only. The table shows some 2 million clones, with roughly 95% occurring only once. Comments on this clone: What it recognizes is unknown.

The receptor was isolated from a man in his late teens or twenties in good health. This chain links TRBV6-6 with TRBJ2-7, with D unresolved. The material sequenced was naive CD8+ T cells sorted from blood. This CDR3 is CASSYGRVGTYEQYF. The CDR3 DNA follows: TGTGCCAGCAGTTACGGTAGGGTCGGTACCTACGAGCAGTACTTC.